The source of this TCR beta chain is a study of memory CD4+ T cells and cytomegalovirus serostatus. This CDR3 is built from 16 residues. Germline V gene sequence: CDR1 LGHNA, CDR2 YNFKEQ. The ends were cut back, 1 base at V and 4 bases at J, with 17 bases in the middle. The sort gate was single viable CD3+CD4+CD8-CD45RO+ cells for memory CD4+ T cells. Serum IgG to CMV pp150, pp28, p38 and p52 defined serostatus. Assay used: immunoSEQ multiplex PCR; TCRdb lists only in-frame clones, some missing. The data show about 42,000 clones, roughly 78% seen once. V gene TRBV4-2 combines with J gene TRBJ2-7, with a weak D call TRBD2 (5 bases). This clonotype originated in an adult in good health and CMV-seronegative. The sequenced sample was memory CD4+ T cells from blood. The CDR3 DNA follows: TGTGCCAGCAGCCAAGGGTCAGCGGTCCAGGTATACGAGCAGTACTTC. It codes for CASSQGSAVQVYEQYF.